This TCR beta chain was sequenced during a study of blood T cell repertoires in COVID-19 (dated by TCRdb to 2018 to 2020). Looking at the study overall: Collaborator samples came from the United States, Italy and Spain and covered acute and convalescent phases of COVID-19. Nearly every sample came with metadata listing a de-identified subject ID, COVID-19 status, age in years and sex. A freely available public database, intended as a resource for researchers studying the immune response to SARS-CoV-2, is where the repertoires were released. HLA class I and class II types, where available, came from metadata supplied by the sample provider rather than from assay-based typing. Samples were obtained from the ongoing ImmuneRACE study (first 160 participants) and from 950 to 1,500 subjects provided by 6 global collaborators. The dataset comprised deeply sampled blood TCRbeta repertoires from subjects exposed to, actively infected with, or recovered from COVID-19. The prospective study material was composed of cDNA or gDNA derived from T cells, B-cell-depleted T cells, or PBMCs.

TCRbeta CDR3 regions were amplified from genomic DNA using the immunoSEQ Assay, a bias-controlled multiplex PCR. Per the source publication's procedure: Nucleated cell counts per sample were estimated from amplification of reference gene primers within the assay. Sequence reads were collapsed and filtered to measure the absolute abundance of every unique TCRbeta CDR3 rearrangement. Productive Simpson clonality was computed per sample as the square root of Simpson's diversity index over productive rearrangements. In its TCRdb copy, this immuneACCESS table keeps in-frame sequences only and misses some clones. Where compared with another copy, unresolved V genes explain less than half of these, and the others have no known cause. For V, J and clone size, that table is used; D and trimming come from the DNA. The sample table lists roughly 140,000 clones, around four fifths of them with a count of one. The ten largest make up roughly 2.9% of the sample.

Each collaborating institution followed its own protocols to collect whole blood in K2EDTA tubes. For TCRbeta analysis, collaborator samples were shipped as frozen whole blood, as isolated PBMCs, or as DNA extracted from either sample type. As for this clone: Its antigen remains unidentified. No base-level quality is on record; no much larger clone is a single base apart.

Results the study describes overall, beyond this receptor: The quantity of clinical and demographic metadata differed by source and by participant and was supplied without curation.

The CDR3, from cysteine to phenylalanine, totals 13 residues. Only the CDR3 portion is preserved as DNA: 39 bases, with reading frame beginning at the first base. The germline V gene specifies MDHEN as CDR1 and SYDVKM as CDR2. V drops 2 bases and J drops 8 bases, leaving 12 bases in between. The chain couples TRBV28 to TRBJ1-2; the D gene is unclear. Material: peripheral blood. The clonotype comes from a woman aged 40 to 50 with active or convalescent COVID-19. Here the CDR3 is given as CASSLIQDGGYTF. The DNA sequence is TGTGCCAGCAGTTTAATTCAGGATGGCGGCTACACCTTC.